This TCR beta chain came from a study of blood T cells in healthy people across ages. Combining a sample-barcoded 5' primer with a J-beta primer mix, a second PCR ran for about 7 to 11 cycles. A single record per CDR3 protein comes from TCRdb applying MiXCR to the 5' RACE reads. Of about 1.6 million distinct CDR3 sequences listed, approximately 32% are singletons. This clonotype was sampled from a woman in her twenties or thirties in good health. Sequencing used blood.

The CDR3 DNA reads TGTGCCAGCAGTCCTCCCGGGGGGAGCTCCTATAATTCACCCCTCCACTTT. Amino acids: CASSPPGGSSYNSPLHF. The J gene is TRBJ1-6, the V gene TRBV28, with D perhaps TRBD1 (5 bases). Germline V gene sequence: CDR1 MDHEN, CDR2 SYDVKM. The V end was cut by 5 bases, the J end by 0 bases, with 14 bases between. This CDR3 has 17 residues.